The present T cell receptor (beta chain) was sequenced within a study of blood T cell repertoires in COVID-19. For the study at large: Whether acute or convalescent, the COVID-19 samples came from the United States, Italy and Spain. PBMCs, B-cell-depleted T cells, or T cells were the source of the cDNA or gDNA that made up the material.

Seattle patients were enrolled during active infection and followed longitudinally. V gave up 6 bases and J gave up 7 bases; unmatched junction bases: 10. Germline-derived CDR1 and CDR2 are LNHDA and SQIVND (reference sequence). The CDR3 totals 14 residues. Original methodology: Estimates of nucleated cell counts were drawn from the amplification of reference gene primers. Some clones are missing from TCRdb's copy, which holds only in-frame ones; the method was immunoSEQ multiplex PCR. V, J and clone size are taken as reported in that table, and D and trimming were inferred from the DNA itself. The sample contains 210,000 or so clones, roughly four fifths of which appear only once.

Sequenced input: peripheral blood. This chain links TRBV19 with TRBJ1-2, with 8 bases matching TRBD1. This sequence was found in a woman of 80 years or more with COVID-19, enrolled during active disease. CDR3 region: CASRNQGARGGYTF. For the CDR3, the DNA is TGTGCCAGTAGGAACCAGGGGGCGCGAGGTGGCTACACCTTC.